This T cell receptor (beta chain) was sequenced for a study of graft-versus-host responses after intestinal transplantation. As for the study in general: Recipients received multivisceral, liver-intestinal, or isolated intestinal transplants.

Repertoires were generated with immunoSEQ multiplex PCR, while TCRdb's copy carries only in-frame clones and drops some. The sample yields more than 100,000 clones, 85% to 95% seen once. Concerning this clone: The antigen is undetermined.

Study-level points and caveats: The authors found GvH clones in recipient marrow, some appearing first in ileum or blood.

This specimen consisted of unstimulated CD4+ T cells sorted from spleen or lymph node cells, obtained before intestinal transplant. The source is a human donor who received an intestinal transplant.

CDR3 residues: CASSQEQALAADTQYF. CDR3 bases: TGTGCCAGCAGCCAAGAGCAGGCTCTAGCCGCAGATACGCAGTATTTT. The chain recombines TRBV14 with TRBJ2-3; D may be TRBD2 (5 bases). The CDR3 spans 16 residues. CDR1 is SGHDN, CDR2 FVKESK, per germline. Trimming took off 0 bases at V and 4 bases at J, with 14 bases between the two ends. The complete variable domain, with remaining parts taken from reference TRBV14 and TRBJ2-3, reads EAGVTQFPSHSVIEKGQTVTLRCDPISGHDNLYWYRRVMGKEIKFLLHFVKESKQDESGMPNNRFLAERTGGTYSTLKVQPAELEDSGVYFCASSQEQALAADTQYFGPGTRLTVL.